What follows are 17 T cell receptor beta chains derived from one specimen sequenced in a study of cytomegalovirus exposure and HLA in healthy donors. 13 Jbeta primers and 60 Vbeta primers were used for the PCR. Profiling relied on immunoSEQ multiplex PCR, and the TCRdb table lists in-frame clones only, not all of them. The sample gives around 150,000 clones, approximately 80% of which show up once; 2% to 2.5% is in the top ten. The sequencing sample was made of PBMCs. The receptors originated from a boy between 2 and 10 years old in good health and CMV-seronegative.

The DNA of the CDR3 is TGTGCCAGCAGCTTAAATAGCGGGGTGGATTACGAGCAGTACTTC. It encodes CASSLNSGVDYEQYF. V is TRBV7-9 and J is TRBJ2-7; TRBD2 aligns across 8 bases. Germline CDR1 is SEHNR and CDR2 is FQNEAQ (reference sequence). The CDR3 is 15 amino acids. Trimming removed 2 bases from V and 4 bases from J; junction bases left unmatched: 7.

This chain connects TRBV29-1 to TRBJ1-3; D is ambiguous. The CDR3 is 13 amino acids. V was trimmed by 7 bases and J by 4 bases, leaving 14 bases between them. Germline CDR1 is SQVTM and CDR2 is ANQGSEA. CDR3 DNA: TGCAGCGCCACGCCGGGTGGGGGAAACACCATATATTTT. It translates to CSATPGGGNTIYF.

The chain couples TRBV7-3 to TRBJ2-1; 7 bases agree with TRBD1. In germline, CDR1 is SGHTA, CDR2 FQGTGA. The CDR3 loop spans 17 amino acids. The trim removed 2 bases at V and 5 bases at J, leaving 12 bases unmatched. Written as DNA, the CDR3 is TGTGCCAGCAGCTTATTACCATCGACAGGGATTGACAATGAGCAGTTCTTC. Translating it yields CASSLLPSTGIDNEQFF.

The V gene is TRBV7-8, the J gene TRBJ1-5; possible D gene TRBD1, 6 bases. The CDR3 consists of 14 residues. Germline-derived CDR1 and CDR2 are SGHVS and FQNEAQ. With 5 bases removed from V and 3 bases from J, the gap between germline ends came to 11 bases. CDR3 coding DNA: TGTGCCAGCAGCCCGTGGACAGTCAATCAGCCCCAGCATTTT. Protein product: CASSPWTVNQPQHF.

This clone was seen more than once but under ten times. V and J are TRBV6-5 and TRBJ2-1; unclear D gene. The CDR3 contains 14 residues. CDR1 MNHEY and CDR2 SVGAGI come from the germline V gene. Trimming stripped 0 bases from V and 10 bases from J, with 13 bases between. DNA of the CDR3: TGTGCCAGCAGTTACTCCCTAGAGAAGTGGGAGCAGTTCTTC. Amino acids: CASSYSLEKWEQFF.

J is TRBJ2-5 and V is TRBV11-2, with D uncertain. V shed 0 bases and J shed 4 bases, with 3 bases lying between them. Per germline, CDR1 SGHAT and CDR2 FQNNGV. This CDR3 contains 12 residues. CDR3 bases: TGTGCCAGCAGCTTAGACAGAGAGACCCAGTACTTC. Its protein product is CASSLDRETQYF. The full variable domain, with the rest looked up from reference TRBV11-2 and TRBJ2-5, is EAGVAQSPRYKIIEKRQSVAFWCNPISGHATLYWYQQILGQGPKLLIQFQNNGVVDDSQLPKDRFSAERLKGVDSTLKIQPAKLEDSAVYLCASSLDRETQYFGPGTRLLVL.

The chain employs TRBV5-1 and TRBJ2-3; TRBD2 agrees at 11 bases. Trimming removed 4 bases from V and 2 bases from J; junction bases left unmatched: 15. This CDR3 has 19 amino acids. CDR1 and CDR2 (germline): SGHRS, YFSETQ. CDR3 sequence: CASSSGLAGGSLYTDTQYF. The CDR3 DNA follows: TGCGCCAGCAGCAGTGGCCTAGCGGGAGGTTCCTTATACACAGATACGCAGTATTTT.

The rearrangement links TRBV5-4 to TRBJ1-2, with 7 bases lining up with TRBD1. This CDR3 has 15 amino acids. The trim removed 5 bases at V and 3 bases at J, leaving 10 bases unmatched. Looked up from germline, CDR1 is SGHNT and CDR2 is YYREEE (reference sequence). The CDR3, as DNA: TGTGCCAGCAGGTCGGCCGGGACAGCTCACTATGGCTACACCTTC. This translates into CASRSAGTAHYGYTF.

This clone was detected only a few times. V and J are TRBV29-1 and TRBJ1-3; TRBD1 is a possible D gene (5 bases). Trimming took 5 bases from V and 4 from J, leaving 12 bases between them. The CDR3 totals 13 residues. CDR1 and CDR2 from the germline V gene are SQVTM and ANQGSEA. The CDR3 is CSVLDINGNTIYF. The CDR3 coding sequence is TGCAGCGTTTTGGACATAAACGGAAACACCATATATTTT.

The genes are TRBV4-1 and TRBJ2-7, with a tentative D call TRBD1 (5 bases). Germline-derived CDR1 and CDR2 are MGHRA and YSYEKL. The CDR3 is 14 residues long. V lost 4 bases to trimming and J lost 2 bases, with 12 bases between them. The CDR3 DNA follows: TGCGCCAGCAGCCCGGGCACAGGCACCTACGAGCAGTACTTC. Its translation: CASSPGTGTYEQYF.

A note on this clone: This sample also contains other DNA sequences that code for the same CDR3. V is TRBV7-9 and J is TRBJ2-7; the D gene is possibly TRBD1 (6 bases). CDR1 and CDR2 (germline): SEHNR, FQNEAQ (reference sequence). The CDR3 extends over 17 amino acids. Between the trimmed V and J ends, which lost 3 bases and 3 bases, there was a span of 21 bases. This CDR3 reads CASSFPIQGPTHYEQYF. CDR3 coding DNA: TGTGCCAGCAGCTTCCCTATACAGGGACCAACACACTACGAGCAGTACTTC. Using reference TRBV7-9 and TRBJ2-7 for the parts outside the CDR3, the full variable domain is DTGVSQNPRHKITKRGQNVTFRCDPISEHNRLYWYRQTLGQGPEFLTYFQNEAQLEKSRLLSDRFSAERPKGSFSTLEIQRTEQGDSAMYLCASSFPIQGPTHYEQYFGPGTRLTVT.

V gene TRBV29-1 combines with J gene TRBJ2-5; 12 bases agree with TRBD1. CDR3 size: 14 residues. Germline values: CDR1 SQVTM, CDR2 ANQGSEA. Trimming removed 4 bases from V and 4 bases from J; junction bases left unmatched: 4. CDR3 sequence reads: CSVAGTGGRETQYF. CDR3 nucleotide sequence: TGCAGCGTTGCCGGGACAGGGGGCAGAGAGACCCAGTACTTC.

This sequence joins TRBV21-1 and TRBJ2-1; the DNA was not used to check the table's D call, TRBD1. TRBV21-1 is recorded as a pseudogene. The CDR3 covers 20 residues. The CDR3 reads CASSKIPMRNSDSSYNEQFF. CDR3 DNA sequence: TGTGCCAGCAGCAAAATTCCCATGCGGAATTCGGACAGCTCCTACAATGAGCAGTTCTTC.

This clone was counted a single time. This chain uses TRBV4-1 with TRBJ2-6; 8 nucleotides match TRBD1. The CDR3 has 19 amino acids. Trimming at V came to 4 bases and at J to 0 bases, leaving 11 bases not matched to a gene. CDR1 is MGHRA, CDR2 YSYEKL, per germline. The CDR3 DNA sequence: TGCGCCAGCAGCCTCCGAACGCAGGGGGCCGTCTCTGGGGCCAACGTCCTGACTTTC. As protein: CASSLRTQGAVSGANVLTF.

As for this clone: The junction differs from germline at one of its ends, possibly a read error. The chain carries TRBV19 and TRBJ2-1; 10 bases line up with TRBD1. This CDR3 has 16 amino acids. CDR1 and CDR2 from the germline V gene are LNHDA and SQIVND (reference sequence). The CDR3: CASIISGTGASNEQFF. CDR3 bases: TGTGCCAGTATTATATCCGGGACAGGGGCCTCCAATGAGCAGTTCTTC.

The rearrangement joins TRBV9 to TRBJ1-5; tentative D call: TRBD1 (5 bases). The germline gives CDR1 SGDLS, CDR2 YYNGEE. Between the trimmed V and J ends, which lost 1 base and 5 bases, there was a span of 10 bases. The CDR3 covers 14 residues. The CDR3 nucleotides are TGTGCCAGCAGCGTAACGGGGGAAGATCAGCCCCAGCATTTT. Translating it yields CASSVTGEDQPQHF.

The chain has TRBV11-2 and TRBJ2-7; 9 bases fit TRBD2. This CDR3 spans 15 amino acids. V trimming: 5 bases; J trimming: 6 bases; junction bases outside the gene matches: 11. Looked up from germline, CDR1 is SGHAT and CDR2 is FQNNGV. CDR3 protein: CASSPGGGGRSEQYF. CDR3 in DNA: TGTGCCAGCAGCCCGGGCGGGGGGGGCCGGAGCGAGCAGTACTTC.